What follows are 7 T cell receptor beta chains derived from one specimen sequenced in a study of blood T cell repertoires in COVID-19 (dated by TCRdb to 2018 to 2020). Library preparation used the immunoSEQ multiplex PCR assay. TCRdb's version of the immuneACCESS table is confined to in-frame rearrangements and falls short of the full clone set. An unresolved V gene accounts for under half of the shortfall where checked; the remainder is of unknown origin. The sample has roughly 250,000 clones on record, 85% to 90% of them singletons. The ten most abundant clones make up 9.5% to 15% of the sample. Sequenced input: peripheral blood. The receptors come from a woman younger than 45 with COVID-19, enrolled during active disease.

The chain is built from TRBV14 and TRBJ2-7, with D possibly TRBD1 on 5 matching bases. This CDR3 has 13 amino acids. Germline assignment: CDR1 SGHDN and CDR2 FVKESK. Between the trimmed V and J ends, which lost 5 bases and 4 bases, there was a span of 12 bases. Here the CDR3 DNA reads TGTGCCAGCAGCTTTCGACAGCTTTACGAGCAGTACTTC. Translation gives CASSFRQLYEQYF.

This rearrangement joins TRBV2 to TRBJ2-7; TRBD1 matches at 7 bases. This CDR3 spans 15 amino acids. Germline CDR1 SNHLY, CDR2 FYNNEI. With 6 bases clipped from V and 3 bases from J, the junction kept 11 bases outside the gene matches. The CDR3: CASSDVQTGNYEQYF. Written as DNA, the CDR3 is TGTGCCAGCAGCGATGTTCAGACAGGGAACTACGAGCAGTACTTC.

J is TRBJ1-1 and V is TRBV28; D gene ambiguous. The germline CDR1 and CDR2 sequences are MDHEN and SYDVKM. V lost 2 bases and J 5 bases, leaving 12 bases between the germline ends. The CDR3 is made up of 14 amino acids. The CDR3 protein is CASSLTVRWTEAFF. CDR3 nucleotides: TGTGCCAGCAGTTTAACTGTTCGATGGACTGAAGCTTTCTTT.

In this sample, this clone turned up a few times. The chain combines TRBV5-1 with TRBJ2-3, with D perhaps TRBD1 (5 bases). V was shortened by 3 bases and J by 5 bases, with 19 bases between the two germline ends. Germline V gives CDR1 SGHRS, CDR2 YFSETQ. CDR3 length equals 16 residues. The CDR3 DNA follows: TGCGCCAGCAGCTACCCCCCCGCAGGGTCCGGAGATACGCAGTATTTT. Its translation: CASSYPPAGSGDTQYF.

The rearrangement joins TRBV5-4 to TRBJ2-1; 9 bases match TRBD2. Unmatched junction bases numbered 6, after V lost 1 base and J lost 4 bases. The CDR3 has 16 residues. Germline CDR1 reads SGHNT; CDR2 reads YYREEE (reference sequence). The CDR3 spells CASSLRSGGPYNEQFF. CDR3 coding DNA: TGTGCCAGCAGCTTGAGAAGCGGGGGGCCGTACAATGAGCAGTTCTTC.

The chain employs TRBV11-2 and TRBJ1-2; D not certain. Between the trimmed V and J ends, which lost 1 base and 3 bases, there was a span of 9 bases. Germline CDR1 and CDR2: SGHAT and FQNNGV. The CDR3 spans 14 residues. The CDR3 DNA follows: TGTGCCAGCAGCTTAGTTGGCTCTGACTATGGCTACACCTTC. It is translated as CASSLVGSDYGYTF.

V usage is TRBV27 and J usage is TRBJ1-5; possibly TRBD1 for D (5 bases). The CDR3 totals 14 residues. CDR1 and CDR2 (germline): MNHEY, SMNVEV (reference sequence). Trimming stripped 3 bases from V and 5 bases from J, with 11 bases between. The DNA for the CDR3 is TGTGCCAGCAGTTTTTCGGGGGGGGATCAGCCCCAGCATTTT. Translating it yields CASSFSGGDQPQHF.